The 23 T cell receptor beta chains in this list originate from one sample, sequenced in a study of cytomegalovirus exposure and HLA in healthy donors. Vbeta (60) and Jbeta (13) primers were used in the PCR. TCRdb's copy holds only in-frame clones and misses some; the assay was immunoSEQ multiplex PCR. The sample contains over 100,000 clones, roughly 70% of which appear only once. Input material: PBMCs. Receptor source: a woman aged 40 to 50 in good health and CMV-seropositive.

Points on this clone: A junction end diverges from the germline sequence, so it may reflect a read error. CDR3 protein: CASSHITGKNPEAFF. CDR3 nucleotide sequence: TGTGCCAGCAGCCATATAACCGGGAAGAACCCTGAAGCTTTCTTT. The chain carries TRBV5-4 and TRBJ1-1; D is ambiguous. CDR3 length: 15 residues. The germline gives CDR1 SGHNT, CDR2 YYREEE (reference sequence).

This clone showed up just a few times. The chain couples TRBV7-9 to TRBJ2-7; 7 bases map to TRBD1. Germline V gene sequence: CDR1 SEHNR, CDR2 FQNEAQ (reference sequence). This CDR3 is 14 amino acids long. V was clipped by 5 bases and J by 2 bases; unmatched bases: 6. The CDR3 reads CASSRGQPAYEQYF. The CDR3, as DNA: TGTGCCAGCAGCCGGGGACAGCCCGCCTACGAGCAGTACTTC.

This chain connects TRBV30 to TRBJ2-7, with 9 nucleotides matching TRBD1. The V gene end was trimmed by 0 bases and the J gene end by 2 bases; junction bases not matched to a gene: 5. The CDR3 is made up of 15 amino acids. Germline CDR1 reads GTSNPN; CDR2 reads SVGIG (reference sequence). CDR3 region: CAWSVWGQGTYEQYF. CDR3 coding DNA: TGTGCCTGGAGTGTATGGGGACAGGGAACCTACGAGCAGTACTTC.

A few counts support this clone. J is TRBJ2-1 and V is TRBV10-3; 10 positions agree with TRBD2. The CDR3 is 13 amino acids. Germline V gene data show CDR1 as ENHRY and CDR2 as SYGVKD. After removal of 10 bases from V and 9 bases from J, the junction contained 9 bases not matched to a gene. The CDR3 bases are TGTGCCACCCTAGCGGGGGATACGGCTGAGCAGTTCTTC. The encoded protein is CATLAGDTAEQFF.

J is TRBJ1-1 and V is TRBV19; 7 bases line up with TRBD1. The V gene's germline CDR1 is LNHDA and CDR2 SQIVND (reference sequence). V shed 6 bases and J 5 bases; nucleotides not matched to a gene: 9. The CDR3 length is 14 residues. As DNA, the CDR3 is TGTGCCAGTAGGAAGACACAGGGGAGGACTGAAGCTTTCTTT. Translating it yields CASRKTQGRTEAFF. Supplemented by reference TRBV19 and TRBJ1-1, the full variable domain reads DGGITQSPKYLFRKEGQNVTLSCEQNLNHDAMYWYRQDPGQGLRLIYYSQIVNDFQKGDIAEGYSVSREKKESFPLTVTSAQKNPTAFYLCASRKTQGRTEAFFGQGTRLTVV.

This clone was seen just once. This rearrangement joins TRBV7-9 to TRBJ1-1, with D hard to call. With 6 bases removed from V and 5 bases from J, the gap between germline ends came to 13 bases. Per the germline V gene, CDR1 is SEHNR and CDR2 is FQNEAQ (reference sequence). This CDR3 is 13 amino acids long. The CDR3 protein is CASRERGGTEAFF. The CDR3 bases are TGTGCCAGCAGGGAAAGAGGTGGAACTGAAGCTTTCTTT.

This chain uses TRBV4-3 with TRBJ2-3; D is perhaps TRBD1 (8 bases). The CDR3 is 13 amino acids. Trimming removed 6 bases at V and 6 bases at J, with 13 bases between. Germline V gene lookup returns CDR1 LGHNA and CDR2 YSLEER. This CDR3 reads CASSPQGGDTQYF. The CDR3 DNA reads as TGCGCCAGCAGTCCACAGGGGGGGGATACGCAGTATTTT.

This clone was observed a few times. V usage is TRBV11-2 and J usage is TRBJ1-6; 7 bases align to TRBD1. CDR3 length equals 14 residues. Trimming removed 5 bases from V and 6 bases from J; junction bases left unmatched: 4. In germline, CDR1 is SGHAT, CDR2 FQNNGV. This chain's CDR3 is CASSRDRGNSPLHF. The CDR3 DNA sequence: TGTGCCAGCAGCCGGGACAGAGGTAATTCACCCCTCCACTTT.

The chain links TRBV9 to TRBJ2-1; tentatively, D is TRBD1 (6 bases). The ends were cut back, 0 bases at V and 2 bases at J, with 9 bases in the middle. The CDR3 contains 15 residues. Germline V lookup: CDR1 SGDLS, CDR2 YYNGEE. CDR3 amino acids: CASSVDKGAYNEQFF. CDR3 coding DNA: TGTGCCAGCAGCGTAGACAAGGGGGCCTACAATGAGCAGTTCTTC.

The gene calls are TRBV5-1 and TRBJ1-6; 8 nucleotides match TRBD1. CDR1 is SGHRS, CDR2 YFSETQ, per germline. The ends lost 5 bases at V and 6 bases at J; junction bases unmatched: 4. The CDR3 loop spans 14 amino acids. CDR3 coding DNA: TGCGCCAGCAGTCTGGACAGGGTTAATTCACCCCTCCACTTT. Encoded protein: CASSLDRVNSPLHF.

The V and J genes are TRBV6-1 and TRBJ2-2; 10 bases are shared with TRBD1. CDR1 and CDR2 (germline): MNHNS, SASEGT. V gave up 6 bases and J gave up 6 bases; unmatched junction bases: 7. CDR3 length equals 15 residues. For the CDR3, the DNA is TGTGCCAGCAGGAAAGGGACAGGGGCCGCCGGGGAGCTGTTTTTT. Translating gives CASRKGTGAAGELFF.

This clone was observed a handful of times. The V gene is TRBV28, the J gene TRBJ2-5; tentatively, D is TRBD1 (6 bases). TRBJ2-7 explains the end of the DNA better; the J call may be wrong. The CDR3 is 16 residues long. Germline assignment: CDR1 MDHEN and CDR2 SYDVKM. The CDR3 sequence is CASNRSFWGPPSEQYF. The CDR3 coding sequence is TGTGCCAGCAACCGATCCTTTTGGGGGCCGCCGAGCGAGCAGTACTTC.

As concerns this clone: Its ends do not fully match the called genes, so a read error is possible. V gene TRBV28 combines with J gene TRBJ1-2; TRBD1 matches 7 bases. Germline V lookup: CDR1 MDHEN, CDR2 SYDVKM. The CDR3 covers 11 residues. The CDR3 is CASSRERGTEF. CDR3 nucleotides: TGTGCCAGCAGTCGCGAACGCGGGACAGAGTTC.

The sample holds a few counts of this clone. The rearrangement uses TRBV20-1 and TRBJ1-1, with 8 positions matching TRBD1. V shed 8 bases and J 6 bases; nucleotides not matched to a gene: 5. Germline values: CDR1 DFQATT, CDR2 SNEGSKA (reference sequence). The CDR3 has 11 residues. The chain's CDR3 is CSTDRGSEAFF. CDR3 in DNA: TGCAGTACAGACAGGGGCTCTGAAGCTTTCTTT.

To note about this clone: The junction differs from germline at one of its ends, possibly a read error. V and J are TRBV4-3 and TRBJ2-4, with TRBD1 matching 9 bases. Germline assignment: CDR1 LGHNA and CDR2 YSLEER. The CDR3 spans 16 residues. The CDR3 sequence: CAGSQVPGQGENIQYF. In DNA, the CDR3 is TGCGCCGGCAGCCAAGTCCCGGGACAGGGCGAAAACATTCAGTACTTC.

This CDR3 is CASSRQTTNYGYTF. In nucleotides, the CDR3 is TGTGCCAGTTCTCGACAGACCACTAACTATGGCTACACCTTC. The V call is TRBV6-6, the J call TRBJ1-2, with D perhaps TRBD1 (5 bases). Germline CDR1 MNHNY, CDR2 SVGAGI (reference sequence). The CDR3 length is 14 residues. V was shortened by 9 bases and J by 0 bases, with 14 bases between the two germline ends.

V and J are TRBV19 and TRBJ1-5, with 9 nucleotides matching TRBD1. The CDR3 is 17 amino acids. Germline V gene sequence: CDR1 LNHDA, CDR2 SQIVND (reference sequence). With 4 bases clipped from V and 3 bases from J, the junction kept 10 bases outside the gene matches. CDR3 in amino acids: CASSKRTGGANNQPQHF. Written as DNA, the CDR3 is TGTGCCAGTAGTAAAAGAACAGGGGGCGCGAACAATCAGCCCCAGCATTTT.

The chain combines TRBV4-3 with TRBJ2-7, with D hard to call. The V and J ends lost 0 bases and 5 bases respectively, with 17 bases between them. The CDR3 is 16 residues long. Germline CDR1 reads LGHNA; CDR2 reads YSLEER. The CDR3 reads CASSQDMAGVINEQYF. DNA for the CDR3: TGCGCCAGCAGCCAAGATATGGCAGGCGTAATTAACGAGCAGTACTTC.

V is TRBV12-1 and J is TRBJ2-3; TRBD2 is the table's D call and was not checked against the DNA. TRBV12-1 is reported as a pseudogene. This CDR3 spans 19 amino acids. The CDR3 spells CASSFGPEGGGSSTDTQYF. The CDR3 DNA reads as TGTGCCAGCAGCTTTGGGCCGGAGGGCGGGGGGAGTAGCACAGATACGCAGTATTTT.

The sample holds a few counts of this clone. The chain has TRBV11-3 and TRBJ2-2; 11 bases map to TRBD2. The CDR3 sequence is 18 residues long. Germline V lookup: CDR1 SGHNT, CDR2 YENEEA. Trimming at V came to 5 bases and at J to 4 bases, leaving 12 bases not matched to a gene. The CDR3 DNA reads TGTGCCAGCAGCGGTCGAACTAGCGGGAGATACCCCACCGGGGAGCTGTTTTTT. Residues: CASSGRTSGRYPTGELFF.

Points on this clone: At the DNA level, this CDR3 is encoded by other sequences in the same sample as well. This rearrangement joins TRBV11-2 to TRBJ1-1; D perhaps matches TRBD1 (5 bases). This CDR3 contains 14 residues. Germline V gene sequence: CDR1 SGHAT, CDR2 FQNNGV. Deletions cut 5 bases from V and 3 bases from J, with 13 bases between. The CDR3 reads CASSAISGYTEAFF. The CDR3 coding sequence is TGTGCCAGCAGCGCCATCTCAGGGTACACTGAAGCTTTCTTT.

The genes are TRBV11-2 and TRBJ2-1; the D gene is possibly TRBD1 (5 bases). Germline CDR1 reads SGHAT; CDR2 reads FQNNGV. The CDR3 is 16 residues long. The V end was cut by 1 base, the J end by 6 bases, with 16 bases between. The chain's CDR3 is CASSLGILLQGNEQFF. The CDR3 bases are TGTGCCAGCAGCTTAGGGATCCTACTCCAGGGCAATGAGCAGTTCTTC. Full variable domain (outside the CDR3, taken from reference TRBV11-2 and TRBJ2-1): EAGVAQSPRYKIIEKRQSVAFWCNPISGHATLYWYQQILGQGPKLLIQFQNNGVVDDSQLPKDRFSAERLKGVDSTLKIQPAKLEDSAVYLCASSLGILLQGNEQFFGPGTRLTVL.

Remarks on this clone: An end of the junction does not agree with germline; a read error may underlie this. The chain is built from TRBV11-3 and TRBJ2-7; 9 bases are shared with TRBD1. CDR3 length: 15 residues. Germline V gene sequence: CDR1 SGHNT, CDR2 YENEEA. The CDR3 region has the DNA TGTGCCAGCAGCTCGGAAACAGGGGGCTCCCACGAGCAGTACTTC. Residues: CASSSETGGSHEQYF.